The clone carrying this T cell receptor (beta chain) came up once. Antigen specificity is unknown. This entry comes from a study of T cell repertoires in cytomegalovirus infection. One entry per CDR3 protein results from TCRdb running MiXCR on the reads. Among some 940,000 distinct CDR3 sequences listed, roughly 31% were seen once. The sequencing used cultured CD8+ T cells from PBMCs, collected from culture after CMV antigen stimulation. The TCR was taken from a human donor in good health (CMV status not recorded). Some clones in this sample may be carry-over from other donors' samples.

The CDR3 DNA reads as TGTGCCAGCGGGGACAGGGGGTATGGCTACACCTTC. It yields the protein CASGDRGYGYTF. The chain recombines TRBV2 with TRBJ1-2; 11 nucleotides agree with TRBD1. There are 12 residues in the CDR3. Germline CDR1 SNHLY, CDR2 FYNNEI. The trim removed 8 bases at V and 5 bases at J, leaving 1 base unmatched.